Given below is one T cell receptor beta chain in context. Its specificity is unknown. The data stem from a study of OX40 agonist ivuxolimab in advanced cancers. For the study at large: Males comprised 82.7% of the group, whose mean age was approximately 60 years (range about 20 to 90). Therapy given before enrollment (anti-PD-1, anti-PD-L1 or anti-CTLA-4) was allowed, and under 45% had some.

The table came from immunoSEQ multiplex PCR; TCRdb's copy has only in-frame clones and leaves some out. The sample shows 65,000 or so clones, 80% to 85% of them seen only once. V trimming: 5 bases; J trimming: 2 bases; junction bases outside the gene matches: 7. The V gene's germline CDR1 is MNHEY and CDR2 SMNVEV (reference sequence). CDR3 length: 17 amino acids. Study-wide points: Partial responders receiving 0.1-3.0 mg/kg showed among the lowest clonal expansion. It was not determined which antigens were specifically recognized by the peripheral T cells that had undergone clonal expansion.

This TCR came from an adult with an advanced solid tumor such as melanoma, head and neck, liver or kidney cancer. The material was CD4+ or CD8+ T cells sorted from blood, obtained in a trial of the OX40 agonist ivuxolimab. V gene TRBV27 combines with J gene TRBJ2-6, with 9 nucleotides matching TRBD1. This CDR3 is CASSTHRGRAGANVLTF. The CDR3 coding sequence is TGTGCCAGCAGTACTCACAGGGGGCGAGCTGGGGCCAACGTCCTGACTTTC.